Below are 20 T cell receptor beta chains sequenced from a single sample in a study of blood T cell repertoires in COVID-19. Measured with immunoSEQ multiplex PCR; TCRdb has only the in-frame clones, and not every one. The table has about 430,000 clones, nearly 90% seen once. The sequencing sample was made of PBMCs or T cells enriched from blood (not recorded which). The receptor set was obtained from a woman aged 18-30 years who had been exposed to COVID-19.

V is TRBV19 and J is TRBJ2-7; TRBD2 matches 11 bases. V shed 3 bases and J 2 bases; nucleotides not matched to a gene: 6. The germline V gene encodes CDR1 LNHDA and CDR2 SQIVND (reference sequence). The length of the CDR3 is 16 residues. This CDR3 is CASSIWGTSGTYEQYF. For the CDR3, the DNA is TGTGCCAGTAGTATTTGGGGGACTAGCGGTACCTACGAGCAGTACTTC.

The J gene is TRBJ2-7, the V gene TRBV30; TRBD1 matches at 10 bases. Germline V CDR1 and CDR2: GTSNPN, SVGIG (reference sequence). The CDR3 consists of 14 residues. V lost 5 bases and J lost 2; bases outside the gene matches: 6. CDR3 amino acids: CAWSSGTGAYEQYF. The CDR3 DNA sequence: TGTGCCTGGTCTTCCGGGACAGGGGCCTACGAGCAGTACTTC.

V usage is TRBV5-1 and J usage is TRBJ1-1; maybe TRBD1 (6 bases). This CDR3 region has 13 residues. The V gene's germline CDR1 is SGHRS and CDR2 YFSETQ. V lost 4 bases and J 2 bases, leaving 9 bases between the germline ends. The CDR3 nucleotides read TGCGCCAGCAGCGTGGACAGTAACACTGAAGCTTTCTTT. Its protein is CASSVDSNTEAFF. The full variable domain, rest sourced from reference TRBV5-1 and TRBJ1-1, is KAGVTQTPRYLIKTRGQQVTLSCSPISGHRSVSWYQQTPGQGLQFLFEYFSETQRNKGNFPGRFSGRQFSNSRSEMNVSTLELGDSALYLCASSVDSNTEAFFGQGTRLTVV.

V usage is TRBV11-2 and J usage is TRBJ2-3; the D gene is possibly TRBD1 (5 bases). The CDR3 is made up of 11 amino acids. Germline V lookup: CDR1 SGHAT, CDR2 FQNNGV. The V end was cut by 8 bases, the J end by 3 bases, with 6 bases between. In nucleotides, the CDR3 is TGTGCCAGCGGACATACAGATACGCAGTATTTT. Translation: CASGHTDTQYF. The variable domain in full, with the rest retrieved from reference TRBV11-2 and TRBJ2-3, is EAGVAQSPRYKIIEKRQSVAFWCNPISGHATLYWYQQILGQGPKLLIQFQNNGVVDDSQLPKDRFSAERLKGVDSTLKIQPAKLEDSAVYLCASGHTDTQYFGPGTRLTVL.

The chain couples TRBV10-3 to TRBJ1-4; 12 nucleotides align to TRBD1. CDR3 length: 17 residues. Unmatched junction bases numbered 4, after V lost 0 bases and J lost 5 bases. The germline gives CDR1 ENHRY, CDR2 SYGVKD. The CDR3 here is CAISESGTGGQNEKLFF. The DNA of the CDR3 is TGTGCCATCAGTGAGTCCGGGACAGGGGGCCAAAATGAAAAACTGTTTTTT.

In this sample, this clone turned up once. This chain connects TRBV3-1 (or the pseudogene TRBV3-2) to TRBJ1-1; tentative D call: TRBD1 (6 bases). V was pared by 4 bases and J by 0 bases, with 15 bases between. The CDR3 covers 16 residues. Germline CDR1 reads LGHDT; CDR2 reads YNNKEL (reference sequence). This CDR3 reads CASSPPRDKMNTEAFF. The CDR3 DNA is TGTGCCAGCAGCCCTCCTCGGGACAAGATGAACACTGAAGCTTTCTTT.

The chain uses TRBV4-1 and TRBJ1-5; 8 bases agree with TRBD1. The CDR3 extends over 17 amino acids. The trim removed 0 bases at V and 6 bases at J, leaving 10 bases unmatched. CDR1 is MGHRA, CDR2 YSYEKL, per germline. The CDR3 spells CASSQDTRTGYPQPQHF. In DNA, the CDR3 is TGCGCCAGCAGCCAAGATACGAGGACAGGGTATCCTCAGCCCCAGCATTTT.

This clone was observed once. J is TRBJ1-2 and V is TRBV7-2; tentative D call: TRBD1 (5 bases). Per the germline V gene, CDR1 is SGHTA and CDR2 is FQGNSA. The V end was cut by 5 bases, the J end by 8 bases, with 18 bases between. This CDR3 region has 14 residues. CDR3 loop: CASSNIPVREGYTF. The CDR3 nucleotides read TGTGCCAGCAGCAACATACCCGTCAGGGAAGGCTACACCTTC.

This CDR3 reads CASSQVGGPYYNEQFF. As DNA, the CDR3 is TGCGCCAGCAGCCAAGTGGGAGGACCCTATTACAATGAGCAGTTCTTC. The V gene is TRBV4-3, the J gene TRBJ2-1, with TRBD2 as a possible D gene (6 bases). V lost 1 base and J lost 4, with 14 bases in between. The CDR3 loop spans 16 amino acids. Looked up from germline, CDR1 is LGHNA and CDR2 is YSLEER.

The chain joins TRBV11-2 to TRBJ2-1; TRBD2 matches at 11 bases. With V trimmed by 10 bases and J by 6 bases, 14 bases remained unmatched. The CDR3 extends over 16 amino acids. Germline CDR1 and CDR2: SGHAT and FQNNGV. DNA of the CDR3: TGTGCCACCTCCCCCCCCAGTACTAGCGGGAGCAATGAGCAGTTCTTC. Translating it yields CATSPPSTSGSNEQFF.

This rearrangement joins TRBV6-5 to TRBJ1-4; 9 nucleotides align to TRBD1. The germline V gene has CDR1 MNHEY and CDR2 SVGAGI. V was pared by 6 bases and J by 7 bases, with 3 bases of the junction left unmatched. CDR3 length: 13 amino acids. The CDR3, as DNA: TGTGCCAGCAGAGGGACAGGGTCTGAAAAACTGTTTTTT. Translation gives CASRGTGSEKLFF.

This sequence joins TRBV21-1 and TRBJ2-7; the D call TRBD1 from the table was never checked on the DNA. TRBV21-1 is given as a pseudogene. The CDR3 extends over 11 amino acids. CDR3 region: CASREFRLRFF. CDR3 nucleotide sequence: TGTGCCAGCAGGGAATTCAGGTTAAGGTTCTTC.

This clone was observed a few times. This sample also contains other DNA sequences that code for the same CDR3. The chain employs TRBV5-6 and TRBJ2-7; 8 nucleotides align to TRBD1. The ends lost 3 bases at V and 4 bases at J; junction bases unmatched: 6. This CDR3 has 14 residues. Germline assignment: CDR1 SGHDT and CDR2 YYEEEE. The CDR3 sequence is CASSSGQGIYEQYF. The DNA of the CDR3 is TGTGCCAGCAGCTCCGGACAGGGAATTTACGAGCAGTACTTC.

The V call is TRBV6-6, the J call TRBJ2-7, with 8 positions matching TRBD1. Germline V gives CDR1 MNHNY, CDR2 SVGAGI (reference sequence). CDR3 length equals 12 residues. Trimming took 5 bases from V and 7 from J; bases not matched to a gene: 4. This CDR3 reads CASSGQGEEQYF. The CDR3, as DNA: TGTGCCAGCAGTGGACAGGGTGAGGAGCAGTACTTC.

DNA of the CDR3: TGTGCCAGCAGCGCCGGGTCGGGGCCCCAGCATTTT. This translates into CASSAGSGPQHF. The chain employs TRBV6-2 or TRBV6-3 and TRBJ1-5; D not certain. The CDR3 runs to 12 residues. Trimming pared 6 bases from V and 9 bases from J, leaving 12 bases between. Per germline, CDR1 MNHEY and CDR2 SVGEGT.

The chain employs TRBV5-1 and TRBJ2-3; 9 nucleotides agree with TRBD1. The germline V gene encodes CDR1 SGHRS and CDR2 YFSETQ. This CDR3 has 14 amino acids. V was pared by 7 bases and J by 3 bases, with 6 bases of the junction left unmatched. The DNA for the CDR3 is TGCGCCAGCGCTCCGGGACAGGGAACAGATACGCAGTATTTT. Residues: CASAPGQGTDTQYF.

The CDR3: CASSRGTADSGNTIYF. CDR3 in DNA: TGTGCCAGCTCCCGAGGGACAGCTGACTCTGGAAACACCATATATTTT. The V gene is TRBV18, the J gene TRBJ1-3; 7 bases line up with TRBD1. The length of the CDR3 is 16 residues. Trimming removed 6 bases from V and 0 bases from J; junction bases left unmatched: 8. The germline CDR1 and CDR2 sequences are KGHSH and LQKENI.

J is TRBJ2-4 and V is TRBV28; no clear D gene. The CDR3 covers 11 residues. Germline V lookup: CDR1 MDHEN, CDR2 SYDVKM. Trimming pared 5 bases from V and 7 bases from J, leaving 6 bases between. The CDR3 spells CASSLENIQYF. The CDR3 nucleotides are TGTGCCAGCAGTCTTGAGAACATTCAGTACTTC.

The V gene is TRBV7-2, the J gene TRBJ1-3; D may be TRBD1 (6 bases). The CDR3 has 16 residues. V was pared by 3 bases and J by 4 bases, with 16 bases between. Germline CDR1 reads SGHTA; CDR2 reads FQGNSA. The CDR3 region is CASSLDPGVGGNTIYF. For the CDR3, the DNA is TGTGCCAGCAGCTTGGACCCAGGGGTAGGGGGAAACACCATATATTTT. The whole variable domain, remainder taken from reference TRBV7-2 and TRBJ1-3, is GAGVSQSPSNKVTEKGKDVELRCDPISGHTALYWYRQSLGQGLEFLIYFQGNSAPDKSGLPSDRFSAERTGGSVSTLTIQRTQQEDSAVYLCASSLDPGVGGNTIYFGEGSWLTVV.

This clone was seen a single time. The CDR3 sequence is CASSFLVSGANVLTF. The CDR3 region has the DNA TGCGCCAGCAGCTTTTTAGTGTCCGGGGCCAACGTCCTGACTTTC. The chain couples TRBV5-1 to TRBJ2-6, with D uncertain. Trimming removed 2 bases at V and 4 bases at J, with 10 bases between. The CDR3 runs to 15 residues. CDR1 is SGHRS and CDR2 is YFSETQ in the germline V gene.